The T cell receptor beta chain described here comes from a study of a mutant IDH1 vaccine in newly diagnosed glioma. The J segment lost 6 bases and the V segment lost 6 bases, leaving 4 bases of the junction unmatched. CDR3 length: 13 amino acids. The germline CDR1 and CDR2 sequences are MNHNS and SASEGT. In the case of this clone: What it recognizes is unknown.

Indicated time point: week 35, safety follow-up. One vaccine dose held 300 ug of mutant IDH1 20-mer peptide and came with topical imiquimod. TCRdb keeps only in-frame clones here, not all; method: immunoSEQ multiplex PCR. Among roughly 64,000 clones, 65% to 75% were seen once, and the ten largest hold 4.7%. This TCR was sampled from a man in his fifties with glioma. The gene calls are TRBV6-1 and TRBJ1-2; 10 nucleotides line up with TRBD1. The sample consisted of PBMCs, taken from a glioma patient whose treatment included an IDH1 peptide vaccine. CDR3 nucleotides: TGTGCCAGCAGCAAGACAGGGGGCGATGGCTACACCTTC. It is translated as CASSKTGGDGYTF.